The clone carrying this TCR beta chain has only a few counts. This CDR3 contains 14 residues. Unmatched junction bases numbered 3, after V lost 0 bases and J lost 5 bases. The germline V gene encodes CDR1 MNHEY and CDR2 SVGAGI. These data come from a study of cytomegalovirus exposure and HLA in healthy donors. For the study at large: The 90 to 150 validation repertoires used a platform that matched the one used for the roughly 650 first-cohort repertoires, as a later analysis reported.

TCRdb's table, derived via immunoSEQ multiplex PCR, lists solely in-frame clones and lacks some. The profile shows 130,000 or so clones, 75% to 90% of them singletons. This receptor was obtained from a woman aged 18-29 years in good health and CMV-seropositive. Material: PBMCs. The rearrangement links TRBV6-5 to TRBJ1-2, with 7 nucleotides matching TRBD1. This chain's CDR3 is CASSYSRQGYGYTF. The CDR3 DNA reads as TGTGCCAGCAGTTACTCGAGACAGGGATATGGCTACACCTTC.